The 18 T cell receptor beta chains listed next were all sequenced from one sample in a study of blood T cell repertoires in COVID-19. Using immunoSEQ multiplex PCR, the repertoire was profiled, and TCRdb retains in-frame clones only, with some absent. The profile shows 50,000 to 55,000 clones, 75% to 90% of them singletons. The sequenced material came from peripheral blood. These receptors came from a man aged 55-75 years with acute or convalescent COVID-19.

This clone was picked up a small number of times. The V gene is TRBV7-3, the J gene TRBJ2-1; 11 bases fit TRBD2. The CDR3 is 18 residues long. V dropped 6 bases and J dropped 2; count of bases not matched to a gene: 12. Germline loops: CDR1 SGHTA, CDR2 FQGTGA. CDR3 nucleotides: TGTGCCAGCAGGCCAACTAGCGGGAGACATAGTCCCTACAATGAGCAGTTCTTC. Translated, it gives CASRPTSGRHSPYNEQFF.

This chain joins TRBV4-2 and TRBJ1-5; no clear D gene. Germline CDR1 LGHNA, CDR2 YNFKEQ. CDR3 length: 15 amino acids. Trimming removed 4 bases at V and 0 bases at J, with 10 bases between. This chain's CDR3 is CASSLAGGSNQPQHF. In DNA form, the CDR3 reads TGTGCCAGCAGCCTAGCGGGAGGTAGCAATCAGCCCCAGCATTTT.

The V call is TRBV27, the J call TRBJ2-7, with TRBD2 matching over 9 bases. Germline V gene lookup returns CDR1 MNHEY and CDR2 SMNVEV (reference sequence). The CDR3 sequence is 15 residues long. V lost 7 bases to trimming and J lost 2 bases; unmatched junction nucleotides: 9. The CDR3 reads CASNSGRGRTYEQYF. The CDR3 region has the DNA TGTGCCAGCAATAGCGGGAGAGGGCGAACCTACGAGCAGTACTTC.

This clone was seen a few times. The V and J genes are TRBV11-2 and TRBJ2-1, with 9 positions matching TRBD2. V was pared by 3 bases and J by 4 bases, with 7 bases of the junction left unmatched. Germline V gives CDR1 SGHAT, CDR2 FQNNGV. CDR3 length: 16 amino acids. CDR3 DNA sequence: TGTGCCAGCAGCTTGGGGCTGGCGGGAGGGTACAATGAGCAGTTCTTC. It encodes CASSLGLAGGYNEQFF.

This rearrangement joins TRBV19 to TRBJ2-6, with 10 bases identical to TRBD1. With V trimmed by 3 bases and J by 0 bases, 20 bases remained unmatched. The CDR3 loop spans 23 amino acids. Per the germline V gene, CDR1 is LNHDA and CDR2 is SQIVND (reference sequence). For the CDR3, the DNA is TGTGCCAGTAGTATCCTGATTGGTGGTCAGGACAGGGGGTTTAGCTCTGGGGCCAACGTCCTGACTTTC. Its translation is CASSILIGGQDRGFSSGANVLTF.

The chain employs TRBV6-2 or TRBV6-3 and TRBJ2-1; a weak D match, TRBD2 (5 bases). Germline V gene data show CDR1 as MNHEY and CDR2 as SVGEGT. With 6 bases removed from V and 9 bases from J, the gap between germline ends came to 15 bases. CDR3 size: 13 residues. Here the CDR3 reads CASSPIDGSEQFF. CDR3 nucleotide sequence: TGTGCCAGCAGCCCCATTGATGGGAGTGAGCAGTTCTTC.

The chain joins TRBV3-1 (or the pseudogene TRBV3-2) to TRBJ2-7, with 10 positions matching TRBD1. Germline V gene data show CDR1 as LGHDT and CDR2 as YNNKEL (reference sequence). After removal of 5 bases from V and 2 bases from J, the junction contained 9 bases not matched to a gene. CDR3 length: 16 residues. The CDR3 DNA sequence: TGTGCCAGCAGCTCGCCACCCGGGACAGGGGCCTACGAGCAGTACTTC. This encodes CASSSPPGTGAYEQYF.

This clone has more than one count but fewer than ten. V usage is TRBV27 and J usage is TRBJ2-5, with a weak D call TRBD2 (6 bases). CDR1 is MNHEY and CDR2 is SMNVEV in the germline V gene (reference sequence). The CDR3 consists of 14 residues. Trimming stripped 6 bases from V and 1 base from J, with 12 bases between. The CDR3 region is CASSTGSPQETQYF. The CDR3 region has the DNA TGTGCCAGCAGCACCGGGAGCCCCCAAGAGACCCAGTACTTC.

The chain joins TRBV2 to TRBJ1-1; TRBD1 aligns across 9 bases. The CDR3 has 13 residues. J gave up 10 bases and V 0 bases, and 3 bases lay outside the gene matches. CDR1 is SNHLY, CDR2 FYNNEI, per germline. The DNA of the CDR3 is TGTGCCAGCAGTGAAGCGGGACAGGGAGCAGCTTTCTTT. It is translated as CASSEAGQGAAFF.

The gene calls are TRBV5-4 and TRBJ2-3; 12 bases match TRBD2. The germline V gene has CDR1 SGHNT and CDR2 YYREEE (reference sequence). The CDR3 has 16 residues. V lost 4 bases and J lost 5; bases outside the gene matches: 8. As DNA, the CDR3 is TGTGCCAGCAGCCCGCTAGCGGGAGGGCGAGGAGATACGCAGTATTTT. Its protein product is CASSPLAGGRGDTQYF.

This sequence joins TRBV5-1 and TRBJ2-7; D may be TRBD2 (6 bases). CDR1 is SGHRS and CDR2 is YFSETQ in the germline V gene. The CDR3 has 15 residues. Trimming removed 4 bases at V and 0 bases at J, with 14 bases between. In DNA, the CDR3 is TGCGCCAGCAGCCCTTCCGGGACTTCCTCCTACGAGCAGTACTTC. This encodes CASSPSGTSSYEQYF.

The chain employs TRBV12-3 or TRBV12-4 and TRBJ2-7; the match to TRBD1 covers 7 bases. The ends lost 6 bases at V and 1 base at J; junction bases unmatched: 3. This CDR3 is built from 13 residues. As DNA, the CDR3 is TGTGCCAGCAGATGGGGACAGTCCTACGAGCAGTACTTC. Its protein product is CASRWGQSYEQYF.

This chain joins TRBV24-1 and TRBJ1-4; tentatively, D is TRBD1 (6 bases). This CDR3 is 16 amino acids long. Germline V gives CDR1 KGHDR, CDR2 SFDVKD. V was shortened by 3 bases and J by 8 bases, with 18 bases between the two germline ends. In DNA form, the CDR3 reads TGTGCCACCAGTGATCCACAGGGCCCGGGAGGAGAAAAACTGTTTTTT. Encoded protein: CATSDPQGPGGEKLFF.

The chain combines TRBV19 with TRBJ1-2; TRBD1 matches at 7 bases. The CDR3 length is 14 residues. Germline V gene data show CDR1 as LNHDA and CDR2 as SQIVND (reference sequence). Trimming at V came to 5 bases and at J to 5 bases, leaving 8 bases not matched to a gene. CDR3 sequence reads: CASSLQTGPYGYTF. CDR3 sequence (DNA): TGTGCCAGTAGTTTACAGACAGGGCCGTATGGCTACACCTTC. Filled out from reference TRBV19 and TRBJ1-2, the complete variable domain reads DGGITQSPKYLFRKEGQNVTLSCEQNLNHDAMYWYRQDPGQGLRLIYYSQIVNDFQKGDIAEGYSVSREKKESFPLTVTSAQKNPTAFYLCASSLQTGPYGYTFGSGTRLTVV.

CDR3 in DNA: TGTGCCAGCAGCTTAGGTACAGGGGGCCCTTCTGAAGCTTTCTTT. Its protein product is CASSLGTGGPSEAFF. The gene calls are TRBV11-1 and TRBJ1-1; TRBD1 matches at 9 bases. CDR1 is SGHAT and CDR2 is FQDESV in the germline V gene (reference sequence). This CDR3 is built from 15 residues. V trimming: 1 base; J trimming: 6 bases; junction bases outside the gene matches: 6.

The chain carries TRBV28 and TRBJ1-5; no clear D. This CDR3 contains 12 residues. Trimming left V 2 bases short and J 11 bases short, with 10 bases between. The germline gives CDR1 MDHEN, CDR2 SYDVKM. CDR3 sequence: CASSLEGTAQHF. Written as DNA, the CDR3 is TGTGCCAGCAGTTTAGAGGGAACCGCCCAGCATTTT.

DNA of the CDR3: TGTGCCAGCAGCTTGGGTGGCACGGGAGATACGCAGTATTTT. Its translation: CASSLGGTGDTQYF. The chain links TRBV5-5 to TRBJ2-3, with D unclear. CDR1 is SGHKS and CDR2 is YYEKEE in the germline V gene (reference sequence). The V end was cut by 0 bases, the J end by 5 bases, with 10 bases between. The length of the CDR3 is 14 residues.

The chain employs TRBV5-4 and TRBJ1-6; the D gene is possibly TRBD1 (6 bases). The V gene lost 0 bases and the J gene lost 10 bases, with 11 bases spanning the gap. This CDR3 region has 14 residues. Germline CDR1 reads SGHNT; CDR2 reads YYREEE (reference sequence). CDR3 sequence (DNA): TGTGCCAGCAGCTTGGAAGGGGGAAGATCACCCCTCCACTTT. Residues: CASSLEGGRSPLHF. The full variable domain, in which reference TRBV5-4 and TRBJ1-6 provide the parts outside the CDR3, is ETGVTQSPTHLIKTRGQQVTLRCSSQSGHNTVSWYQQALGQGPQFIFQYYREEENGRGNFPPRFSGLQFPNYSSELNVNALELDDSALYLCASSLEGGRSPLHFGNGTRLTVT.